The present entry profiles one T cell receptor (beta chain) with its context. This clone was recorded many times. Its antigen target is currently unknown. Base qualities are not at hand, and no much larger clone is one base apart. TRB sequencing used genomic DNA with the immunoSEQ assay at survey resolution or the hsTCRB kit. Turning to the authors' computational methods: The immunoSEQ software was used for initial read processing, and the LymphoSeq R package was used for repertoire analyses. For each TRB dataset, clonality was calculated as 1 minus normalized Shannon entropy, and the Gini coefficient was computed as well. Phenotypes of unsorted samples were inferred by mapping TRB sequences from sorted subsets of the recipient or donor onto unsorted samples of the same recipient. TCRdb retrieved this table from immuneACCESS and kept in-frame rearrangements only. Not all clones are present; in checked studies, unresolved V genes account for under half, and no reason is known for the remainder. From that table come the V and J calls and clone size; the DNA was used to work out D and trimming. For this sample, 25,000 to 35,000 clones appear and none is a singleton. The top ten hold approximately 4.8% of the sample.

The data derive from a study of T cells after posttransplantation cyclophosphamide (dated by TCRdb to the mid-2010s). As for the study more broadly: T cell repertoire reconstitution was tracked by TRB sequencing after myeloablative bone marrow transplantation in which posttransplantation cyclophosphamide was used as GVHD prophylaxis. Public TRB sequences were checked against a database of over 3,000 sequences associated with responses to pathogens, tumor antigens, self-antigens and alloantigens. Blood from every one of the approximately 37 PTCy patients who had 1-year posttransplant specimens underwent TRB sequencing. Because TRA and TRB clonality were tightly correlated in nine or ten samples, subsequent TCR analyses were focused on TRB only. TRB sequencing was also done on up to roughly 3 additional blood samples from 2 to 5.2 years after transplant in 3 patients, and on pretransplant blood from a handful of patients. Samples from around 35 PTCy-treated patients and 15 to 20 related bone marrow donors of those patients were subjected to antigen receptor sequencing. Overall study outcomes, separate from this receptor: Across approximately 45 patients, TRB clonality was highly associated with recipient CMV seropositivity and CMV reactivation, and diversity in PTCy patients was similar to diversity in CNI/methotrexate controls. Donor-recipient similarity was low at 1-2 months but increased during the first year, and donor CD8+ memory clones often dominated later blood repertoires. The TRB repertoires of T cells infiltrating skin or the GI tract showed only limited overlap with the TRB repertoires found in blood.

Peripheral blood samples were provided by related bone marrow donors on the day of marrow donation. Peripheral blood and bone marrow mononuclear cells were isolated by Ficoll-Hypaque density centrifugation and were cryopreserved. Trimming removed 1 base from V and 4 bases from J, leaving 8 bases between the germline ends. According to the germline V gene, CDR1 reads SGHVS and CDR2 reads FNYEAQ. The CDR3 starts with the cysteine, ends with the phenylalanine, and has 13 residues. Kept here is only the CDR3 DNA, which spans 39 bases and is read in frame from base 1. This clonotype originated in a woman aged 30 to 39 in good health and a related stem cell transplant donor. Sequenced material: PBMCs. The rearrangement combines TRBV7-6 with TRBJ2-7; too little of a D gene remains to name it. The CDR3 protein is CASSLDSRYEQYF. The sequenced DNA is TGTGCCAGCAGCTTAGATTCCCGTTACGAGCAGTACTTC.